Described below is a single T cell receptor (beta chain) sequence and its context. Only a few counts were recorded for this clone. What this receptor recognizes is not known. No much larger clonotype is one base removed from it; base qualities were not supplied. In the ViraFEST assay, PBMC were stimulated with viral peptide pools, and antigen-specific CD4+ T cell clonotypes were then identified by expansion using TCR sequencing. After 10 days of culture, CD4+ T cells were isolated with the EasySep CD4+ T cell isolation kit. None of the healthy vaccine recipients had a prior SARS-CoV-2 infection, which was confirmed by nucleocapsid antibody tests that came back negative both before and after vaccination. Roughly 1.9 million PBMC per well were cultured with 9 to 10 ug/ml peptides in IMDM containing around 5.3% human AB serum, around 10 IU/ml IL-2 and gentamicin. On days 3 and 7, half of the culture medium was replaced with fresh IL-2-containing medium. Unless noted otherwise, every peptide stimulation condition was grown in triplicate wells. Using Ficoll-Paque Plus gradient centrifugation, PBMC were separated from whole blood and then either used fresh or cryopreserved at -140C. Overlapping peptide pools spanned the spike proteins of SARS-CoV-2 and the common cold coronaviruses HCoV-NL63, HCoV-OC43 and HCoV-229E. The QIAamp micro DNA kit was used to extract genomic DNA from the cultured CD4+ T cells.

The protocol used for the library was the immunoSEQ multiplex PCR assay. TCR beta CDR3 sequencing was performed on DNA from the cultured, isolated CD4+ T cells. The authors processed their data as follows. The analysis removed non-productive TCR sequences, trimmed reads to the CDR3 region, and retained only CDR3s that were 7 or more amino acids long. The MANAFEST web app was used to identify antigen-specific clonotypes by comparing expansion in peptide wells with expansion in reference cultures. To count as positive, a clone had to show expansion at FDR<0.05 compared with the reference and with all other wells, an odds ratio above 5, and a frequency above 0.1% in two replicate wells. A clonotype was defined as cross-reactive if the clonotype was significantly expanded both in SARS-CoV-2 spike wells and in at least one common cold coronavirus spike condition. Levenshtein distance calculated with the stringdist R package was used to assess CDR3 similarity, and unrooted trees were constructed with ape in R 3.6.1. Held by TCRdb, this immuneACCESS table contains in-frame sequences only and omits some clones. Under half of the omission traces to an unresolved V gene where checked; the cause of the rest is unknown. V, J and clone size were drawn from that table, and D and trimming were deduced from the DNA. Counted in this sample were tens of thousands of clones; almost 70% of them appeared once. The ten biggest clones cover around 10% of the sample.

The sample comes from a study of vaccination effects on CD4 cells after COVID-19 (dated by TCRdb to between 2021 and 2024). With regard to the full study: Two doses of either the BNT162b2 or the mRNA-1273 mRNA SARS-CoV-2 vaccine were administered to participants. Altogether, roughly 10 COVID-19 convalescent patients and a handful of SARS-CoV-2-naive healthy vaccine recipients made up the full study. Cultures from other donors in the study were sequenced using the Oncomine TCR Beta short-read assay on an Illumina iSeq 100. SARS-CoV-2 spike-specific CD4+ TCR repertoires were compared before and after mRNA vaccination in COVID-19 convalescent patients and in infection-naive vaccine recipients. General findings and caveats noted by the study authors: At late post-vaccination timepoints, both infection-induced and vaccine-induced clones showed marked clonal contraction, consistent with waning T cell responses. The study was limited by a small number of convalescent patients and lacked early post-infection timepoints. Among healthy vaccine recipients, nearly all vaccine-induced clones were SARS-CoV-2 mono-reactive, and just 1 of 255 was cross-reactive with common cold coronaviruses.

The CDR3 numbers 15 residues from cysteine through phenylalanine. The sequence is cut down to CDR3 DNA, 45 bases in frame from base 1. The junction carries 8 bases between V and J, which are trimmed by 2 bases and 1 base respectively. According to the germline V gene, CDR1 reads KGHSH and CDR2 reads LQKENI. The TCR comes from a human donor who received a COVID-19 vaccine. The chain uses TRBV18 and TRBJ2-2, and TRBD2 may be the D gene, going by 5 matching bases. Sequenced here: CD4+ T cells from PBMCs cultured with HCoV-NL63 spike peptides, sampled before COVID-19 vaccination. Reading the label with the study, this specimen's cell subset or site is: HCoV-NL63 spike overlapping peptide pool stimulation. The sequenced DNA is TGTGCCAGCTCACCAAGGACTGGGAACACCGGGGAGCTGTTTTTT. Its protein reads: CASSPRTGNTGELFF.